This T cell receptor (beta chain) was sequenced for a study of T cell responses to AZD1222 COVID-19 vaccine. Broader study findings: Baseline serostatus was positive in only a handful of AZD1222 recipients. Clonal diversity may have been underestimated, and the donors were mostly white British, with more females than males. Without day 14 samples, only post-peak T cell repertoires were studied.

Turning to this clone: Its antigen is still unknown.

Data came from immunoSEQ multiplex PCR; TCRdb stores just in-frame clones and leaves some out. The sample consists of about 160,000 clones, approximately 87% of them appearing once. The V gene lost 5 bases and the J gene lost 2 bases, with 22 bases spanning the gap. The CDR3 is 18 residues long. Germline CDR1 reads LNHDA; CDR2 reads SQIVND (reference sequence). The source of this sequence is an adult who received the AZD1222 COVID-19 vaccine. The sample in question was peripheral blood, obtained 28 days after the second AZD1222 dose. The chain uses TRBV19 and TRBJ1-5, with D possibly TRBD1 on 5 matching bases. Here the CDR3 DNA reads TGTGCCAGTAGTCCTCAATTAGGTCGGGGGGGTGGCAATCAGCCCCAGCATTTT. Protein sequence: CASSPQLGRGGGNQPQHF.